The entry below describes one T cell receptor beta chain. Its antigen remains unknown. This record belongs to a study of cytomegalovirus exposure and HLA in healthy donors. Study-wide results and limits: In most subjects, TCR beta sequences reportedly gave accurate predictions of HLA-A and HLA-B alleles. Roughly even sequencing depth across donors was the assumption behind the presence/absence analyses.

PCR primers comprised 60 Vbeta and 13 Jbeta primers. In the original analysis: In a later analysis, around 10 million of 65 million to 90 million unique beta chains occurred in at least two donors. Sequenced by immunoSEQ multiplex PCR; TCRdb stores in-frame clones only, minus some. The DNA gave D and trimming, while V, J and clone size come from that table. This sample has fewer than 200,000 clones, with under 85% found just once. Germline V CDR1 and CDR2: SGHNT, YENEEA. The CDR3 is made up of 15 amino acids. Deletions cut 1 base from V and 4 bases from J, with 13 bases between. The receptor comes from a man over 45 in good health and CMV-seronegative. The sample consisted of PBMCs. The chain carries TRBV11-3 and TRBJ2-5, with D possibly TRBD1 on 6 matching bases. CDR3 DNA: TGTGCCAGCAGCTTAGGGGGGCGGCAGATAGAGACCCAGTACTTC. It encodes CASSLGGRQIETQYF. The complete variable domain, with remaining parts taken from reference TRBV11-3 and TRBJ2-5, reads EAGVVQSPRYKIIEKKQPVAFWCNPISGHNTLYWYLQNLGQGPELLIRYENEEAVDDSQLPKDRFSAERLKGVDSTLKIQPAELGDSAVYLCASSLGGRQIETQYFGPGTRLLVL.